Listed below are T cell receptor beta chains from one sample, sequenced in a study of T cell changes during pregnancy in multiple sclerosis. Clones were sequenced by immunoSEQ multiplex PCR, and TCRdb holds only the in-frame ones, with some missing. The data hold nearly 110,000 clones, with roughly 90% observed a single time. The sample consisted of peripheral blood, taken after pregnancy. Receptor source: a female donor with multiple sclerosis, enrolled in a pregnancy study. Each CDR3 is given with its conserved first and last residue. A D gene is named only where the DNA matches it firmly. Some rows mark clone size as missing; the rest say once, few, many or name a class of expanded clone.

V	size	D	J	CDR3	DNA
TRBV6-6	-	-	TRBJ1-5	CASSYERYKQPQHF	TGTGCCAGCAGTTACGAGCGATACAAGCAGCCCCAGCATTTT
TRBV29-1	-	TRBD2	TRBJ2-1	CSVQGLVGKKTSYNEQFF	TGCAGCGTTCAGGGACTAGTCGGGAAGAAGACTTCCTACAATGAGCAGTTCTTC
TRBV20-1	-	-	TRBJ2-7	CSPLTPYEQYF	TGCAGTCCGCTGACTCCCTACGAGCAGTACTTC
TRBV27	-	TRBD1	TRBJ2-7	CASRQQGASYEQYF	TGTGCCAGCAGGCAACAGGGGGCATCGTACGAGCAGTACTTC
TRBV5-6	once	TRBD1	TRBJ2-5	CASSTTGVQETQYF	TGTGCCAGCAGCACGACAGGGGTACAAGAGACCCAGTACTTC
TRBV4-2	-	-	TRBJ1-1	CASSPDFQEAFF	TGTGCCAGCAGCCCAGACTTTCAGGAAGCTTTCTTT
TRBV6-1	-	-	TRBJ1-5	CASSEAYGGSNQPQHF	TGTGCCAGCAGTGAAGCATACGGGGGGAGCAATCAGCCCCAGCATTTT
TRBV7-2	-	-	TRBJ2-7	CASSLGTGPYEQYF	TGTGCCAGCAGCTTAGGGACTGGCCCCTACGAGCAGTACTTC
TRBV18	once	TRBD2	TRBJ2-3	CASSPGLADSTDTQYF	TGTGCCAGCTCACCGGGACTAGCGGATTCCACAGATACGCAGTATTTT
TRBV2	-	-	TRBJ2-1	CASSVTDTEYNEQFF	TGTGCCAGCAGTGTAACGGACACCGAGTACAATGAGCAGTTCTTC
TRBV4-1	-	-	TRBJ1-1	CASTQLRNANTEAFF	TGCGCCAGCACCCAACTCAGGAACGCGAACACTGAAGCTTTCTTT
TRBV5-1	-	-	TRBJ2-2	CASNPGLSNTGELFF	TGCGCCAGCAACCCGGGACTGTCGAACACCGGGGAGCTGTTTTTT
TRBV7-9	-	-	TRBJ2-7	CASSLTAYEQYF	TGTGCCAGCAGCTTGACAGCCTACGAGCAGTACTTC
TRBV29-1	-	-	TRBJ2-7	CSVDSGYEQYF	TGCAGCGTTGATAGCGGCTACGAGCAGTACTTC
TRBV29-1	once	-	TRBJ2-3	CSVVGGATDTQYF	TGCAGCGTTGTCGGAGGGGCCACAGATACGCAGTATTTT
TRBV5-3	-	TRBD1	TRBJ1-6	CARSLEFRGASPLHF	TGTGCCAGAAGCTTGGAATTCAGGGGGGCCTCACCCCTCCACTTT
TRBV27	-	-	TRBJ2-5	CASSPNRGAGNQETQYF	TGTGCCAGCAGTCCCAATAGGGGTGCGGGGAACCAAGAGACCCAGTACTTC
TRBV4-2	-	TRBD2	TRBJ2-1	CASSQDLAGGRNEQFF	TGTGCCAGCAGCCAAGATCTAGCGGGAGGGCGGAATGAGCAGTTCTTC
TRBV29-1	-	-	TRBJ1-1	CSVHLGTGAFF	TGCAGCGTTCATCTCGGAACGGGAGCTTTCTTT
TRBV5-1	-	TRBD1	TRBJ1-4	CASSVQGGGHEKLFF	TGCGCCAGCAGCGTACAGGGGGGAGGACATGAAAAACTGTTTTTT
TRBV6-5	-	-	TRBJ1-3	CASTLGPGNTIYF	TGTGCCAGCACCCTTGGGCCTGGAAACACCATATATTTT
TRBV4-2	-	TRBD2	TRBJ2-7	CASSQGLAGVSYEQYF	TGTGCCAGCAGCCAAGGTCTAGCGGGGGTATCCTACGAGCAGTACTTC
TRBV5-1	-	TRBD2	TRBJ2-1	CASSQGTSSYNEQFF	TGCGCCAGCAGTCAGGGGACTAGCAGTTACAATGAGCAGTTCTTC
TRBV6-1	-	-	TRBJ1-5	CASSDSYSNQPQHF	TGTGCCAGCAGTGACTCCTATAGCAATCAGCCCCAGCATTTT
TRBV13	-	TRBD2	TRBJ2-7	CASSLGGSGGPYEQYF	TGTGCCAGCAGCCTTGGCGGTAGCGGGGGCCCATACGAGCAGTACTTC
TRBV7-3	once	-	TRBJ2-3	CASSLRGYGMADTQYF	TGTGCCAGCAGCTTAAGAGGGTACGGGATGGCAGATACGCAGTATTTT
TRBV2	-	TRBD1	TRBJ2-7	CASSEADRGSYEQYF	TGTGCCAGCAGTGAGGCGGACAGGGGAAGCTACGAGCAGTACTTC
TRBV7-6	-	-	TRBJ2-1	CASSPISGPLYNEQFF	TGTGCCAGCAGCCCCATAAGCGGGCCCCTCTACAATGAGCAGTTCTTC
TRBV7-9	-	-	TRBJ2-7	CASSLDSGPVEQYF	TGTGCCAGCAGCTTAGATTCAGGCCCGGTCGAGCAGTACTTC
TRBV5-5	-	-	TRBJ2-6	CASSLQTGHSGANVLTF	TGTGCCAGCAGCTTACAGACGGGACACTCTGGGGCCAACGTCCTGACTTTC
TRBV7-2	-	TRBD1	TRBJ1-2	CASSPQGGTGPNYGYTF	TGTGCCAGCAGCCCGCAAGGGGGCACCGGGCCGAACTATGGCTACACCTTC
TRBV5-4	-	TRBD1	TRBJ1-2	CASSLGPGGRSNYGYTF	TGTGCCAGCAGCTTGGGGCCAGGGGGCAGGTCTAACTATGGCTACACCTTC
TRBV4-1	-	-	TRBJ1-3	CASSTRQSSGNTIYF	TGCGCCAGCAGCACAAGACAGAGCTCTGGAAACACCATATATTTT
TRBV28	-	TRBD2	TRBJ2-5	CASSSSGRMSKETQYF	TGTGCCAGCAGTTCTAGCGGGAGAATGAGTAAGGAGACCCAGTACTTC
TRBV5-1	-	TRBD2	TRBJ2-3	CASSPGTSGRGGDTQYF	TGCGCCAGCAGCCCCGGGACTAGCGGGAGAGGCGGGGATACGCAGTATTTT
TRBV28	-	TRBD1	TRBJ1-1	CASSQAGTGMNTEAFF	TGTGCCAGCAGCCAAGCGGGGACAGGTATGAACACTGAAGCTTTCTTT
TRBV7-2	-	-	TRBJ2-3	CASTGVVTDTQYF	TGTGCCAGCACGGGGGTGGTCACAGATACGCAGTATTTT
TRBV27	-	-	TRBJ2-1	CASSLSWSGFGNEQFF	TGTGCCAGCAGTTTATCCTGGTCCGGGTTTGGGAATGAGCAGTTCTTC
TRBV5-1	-	TRBD2	TRBJ2-1	CASSSRTSGRNEQFF	TGCGCCAGCAGCTCAAGGACTAGCGGGAGGAATGAGCAGTTCTTC
TRBV5-5	-	-	TRBJ2-6	CASSLQSGGANVLTF	TGTGCCAGCAGCTTGCAATCTGGCGGGGCCAACGTCCTGACTTTC
TRBV6-1	-	-	TRBJ2-5	CASSDVETQYF	TGTGCCAGCAGTGACGTTGAGACCCAGTACTTC
TRBV11-3	-	-	TRBJ2-5	CASSPGGTARQETQYF	TGTGCCAGCAGCCCTGGGGGGACAGCGCGTCAAGAGACCCAGTACTTC
TRBV5-4	-	TRBD2	TRBJ2-7	CASSPDLAGVSYEQYF	TGTGCCAGCAGTCCGGACCTAGCGGGAGTCTCCTACGAGCAGTACTTC
TRBV29-1	-	TRBD1	TRBJ2-7	CSGRDSPKVYEQYF	TGCAGCGGCCGGGACAGTCCGAAGGTCTACGAGCAGTACTTC
TRBV6-5	-	-	TRBJ2-7	CASRPPGHGIIEQYF	TGTGCCAGCAGGCCCCCGGGACACGGTATAATCGAGCAGTACTTC